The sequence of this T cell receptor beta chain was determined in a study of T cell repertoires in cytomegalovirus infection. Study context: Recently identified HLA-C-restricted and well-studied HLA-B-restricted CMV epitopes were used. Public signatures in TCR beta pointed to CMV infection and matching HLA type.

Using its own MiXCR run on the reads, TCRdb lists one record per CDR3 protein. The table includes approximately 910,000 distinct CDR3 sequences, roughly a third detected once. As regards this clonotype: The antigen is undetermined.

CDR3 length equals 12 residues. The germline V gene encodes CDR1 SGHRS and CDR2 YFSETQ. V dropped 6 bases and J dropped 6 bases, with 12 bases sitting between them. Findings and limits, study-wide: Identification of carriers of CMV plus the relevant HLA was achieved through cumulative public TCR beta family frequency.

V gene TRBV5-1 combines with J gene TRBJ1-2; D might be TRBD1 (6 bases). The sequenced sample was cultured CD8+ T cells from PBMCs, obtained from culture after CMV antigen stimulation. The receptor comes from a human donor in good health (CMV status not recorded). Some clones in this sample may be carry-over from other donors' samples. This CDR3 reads CASTLPGDGYTF. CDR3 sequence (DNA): TGCGCCAGCACCTTACCAGGGGATGGCTACACCTTC.